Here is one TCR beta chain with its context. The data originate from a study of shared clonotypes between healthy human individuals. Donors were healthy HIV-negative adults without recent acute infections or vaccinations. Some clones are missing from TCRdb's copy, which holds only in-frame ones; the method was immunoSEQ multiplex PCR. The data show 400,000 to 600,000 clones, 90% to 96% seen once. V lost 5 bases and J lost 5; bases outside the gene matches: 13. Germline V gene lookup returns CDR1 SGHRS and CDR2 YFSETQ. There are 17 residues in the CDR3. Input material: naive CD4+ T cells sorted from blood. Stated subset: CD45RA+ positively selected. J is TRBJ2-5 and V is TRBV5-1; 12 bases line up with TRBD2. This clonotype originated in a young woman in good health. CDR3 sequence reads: CASRLRLAGDKAETQYF. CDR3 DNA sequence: TGCGCCAGCAGACTCAGACTAGCGGGAGATAAAGCGGAGACCCAGTACTTC.